Listed below are T cell receptor beta chains from one sample, sequenced in a study of T cells in localized non-small cell lung cancer. Produced via immunoSEQ multiplex PCR; TCRdb's table is partial and in-frame only. The sample records 75,000 to 95,000 clones, approximately 86% being singletons. The sample here was peripheral blood, taken before any cancer treatment. Receptors were obtained from a man aged 35-75 years with stage I squamous cell lung carcinoma. The CDR3 runs from the conserved cysteine through the conserved F or W. The D gene is left open where the match is weak. Clone size is given for some rows only: seen once, a few or many times, or a class if the clone is expanded.

J gene	D gene	V gene	clone size	CDR3 DNA	CDR3 protein
TRBJ1-1	TRBD1	TRBV11-3	once	TGTGCCAGCAGCCCGGGACAGGGGGCGAACACTGAAGCTTTCTTT	CASSPGQGANTEAFF
TRBJ1-1	.	TRBV28	.	TGTGCCAGCAGCCCCGGGACCCAGGGATCGGACACTGAAGCTTTCTTT	CASSPGTQGSDTEAFF
TRBJ1-5	.	TRBV28	.	TGTGCCAGCAGGATAAATAGCAATCAGCCCCAGCATTTT	CASRINSNQPQHF
TRBJ2-1	TRBD1	TRBV9	.	TGTGCCAGCAGCAAGGACAGGGGACGGAATGAGCAGTTCTTC	CASSKDRGRNEQFF
TRBJ2-5	.	TRBV5-6	.	TGTGCCAGCAGCACACAGAATCAAGAGACCCAGTACTTC	CASSTQNQETQYF
TRBJ2-2	TRBD1	TRBV9	few	TGTGCCAGCAGCGCACAGGGGGTGGGTGTCACCGGGGAGCTGTTTTTT	CASSAQGVGVTGELFF
TRBJ2-5	TRBD1	TRBV6-1	.	TGTGCCAGCAGTAGACAGGGCCAAGAGACCCAGTACTTC	CASSRQGQETQYF
TRBJ1-1	.	TRBV5-5	once	TGTGCCAGCAGCTTGGGCCTCAACACTGAAGCTTTCTTT	CASSLGLNTEAFF
TRBJ2-1	.	TRBV7-9	.	TGTGCCAGCAGCTTAGCGGCACGGAATGAGCAGTTCTTC	CASSLAARNEQFF
TRBJ1-5	.	TRBV7-9	.	TGTGCCGGCAGCCGGGATAGCAATCAGCCCCAGCATTTT	CAGSRDSNQPQHF
TRBJ2-1	.	TRBV5-1	.	TGCGCCAGCAGCTTGGGAGACAGTTCCTACAATGAGCAGTTCTTC	CASSLGDSSYNEQFF
TRBJ1-4	.	TRBV14	.	TGTGCCAGCAGCCCGCTCCCGAGGGGTGAAAAACTGTTTTTT	CASSPLPRGEKLFF
TRBJ1-5	.	TRBV18	.	TGTGCCAGCTCACCAAACGACGGCAGCAATCAGCCCCAGCATTTT	CASSPNDGSNQPQHF
TRBJ2-7	.	TRBV7-2	.	TGTGCCAGCAGCTTAGCGCACAATACCTACGAGCAGTACTTC	CASSLAHNTYEQYF
TRBJ1-2	TRBD1	TRBV29-1	.	TGCAGCGTTGGGAGGGGGCGCCGGGGCTACACCTTC	CSVGRGRRGYTF
TRBJ1-2	.	TRBV7-8	.	TGTGCCAGCAGCTCCAGGTTGAATGGCTACACCTTC	CASSSRLNGYTF
TRBJ2-3	TRBD1	TRBV7-8	once	TGTGCCAGCAGTTCCCGGGAACAGGGGATGAATACGCAGTATTTT	CASSSREQGMNTQYF
TRBJ1-1	.	TRBV5-6	.	TGTGCCAGCAGCTTGTTGCACAGGATGAACACTGAAGCTTTCTTT	CASSLLHRMNTEAFF
TRBJ2-2	.	TRBV27	.	TGTGCCACCACAGATCATTCCTGGCCGACTAACACCGGGGAGCTGTTTTTT	CATTDHSWPTNTGELFF
TRBJ2-2	.	TRBV29-1	.	TGCAGCGTGGGGCGAGCCGCGAACACCGGGGAGCTGTTTTTT	CSVGRAANTGELFF
TRBJ1-2	TRBD1	TRBV6-1	.	TGTGCCAGCAGTCCCCGGACAGGGGGCTATGGCTACACCTTC	CASSPRTGGYGYTF
TRBJ1-1	.	TRBV7-2	.	TGTGCCAGCAGCTTAGTTCTAGGGTTGAGGTATACTGAAGCTTTCTTT	CASSLVLGLRYTEAFF
TRBJ1-5	TRBD1	TRBV6-5	few	TGTGCCAGCAGGGGACAGGGCATTGGTCAGCCCCAGCATTTT	CASRGQGIGQPQHF
TRBJ2-6	.	TRBV5-1	.	TGCGCCAGCAGCTTGGTTACTGGGGCCAACGTCCTGACTTTC	CASSLVTGANVLTF
TRBJ1-2	.	TRBV30	.	TGTGCCTGGAGTGTTCAGGGAATCTATGGCTACACCTTC	CAWSVQGIYGYTF
TRBJ2-7	.	TRBV13	.	TGTGCCAGCAGCAGGGGGGACAGCTCCTACGAGCAGTACTTC	CASSRGDSSYEQYF